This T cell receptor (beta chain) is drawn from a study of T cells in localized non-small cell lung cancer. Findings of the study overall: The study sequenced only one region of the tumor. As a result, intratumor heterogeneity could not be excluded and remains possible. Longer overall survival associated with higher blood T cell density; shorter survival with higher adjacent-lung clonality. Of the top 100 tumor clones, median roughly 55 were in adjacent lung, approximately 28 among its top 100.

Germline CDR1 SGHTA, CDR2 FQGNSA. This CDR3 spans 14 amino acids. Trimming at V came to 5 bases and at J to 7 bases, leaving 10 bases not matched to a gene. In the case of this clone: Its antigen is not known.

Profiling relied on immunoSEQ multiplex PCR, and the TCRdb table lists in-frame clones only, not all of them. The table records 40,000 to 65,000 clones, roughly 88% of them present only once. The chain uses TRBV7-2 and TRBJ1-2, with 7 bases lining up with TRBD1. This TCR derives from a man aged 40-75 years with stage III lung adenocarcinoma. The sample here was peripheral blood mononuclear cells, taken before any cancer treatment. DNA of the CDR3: TGTGCCAGCAGCACCCCGACAGGGAGGGGTGGCTACACCTTC. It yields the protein CASSTPTGRGGYTF.